This T cell receptor beta chain is from a study of blood T cell repertoires in COVID-19. Study information: The study drew acute and convalescent COVID-19 samples from the United States, Italy and Spain. The cDNA or gDNA used as material had been derived from T cells, B-cell-depleted T cells, or PBMCs.

V lost 6 bases, J lost 5 bases, and 10 bases stayed unmatched. CDR1 and CDR2 (germline): MNHEY, SMNVEV (reference sequence). The CDR3 has 16 amino acids. Profiled with immunoSEQ multiplex PCR; TCRdb holds only in-frame clones, not every one. The sample contains roughly 150,000 clones, 82% of which appear only once. Sequencing was carried out using peripheral blood. The receptor was isolated from a human donor with acute or convalescent COVID-19. The donor label of this sample is uncertain. The genes are TRBV27 and TRBJ2-3; 11 positions agree with TRBD1. CDR3 residues: CASRPRGTGGRDTQYF. CDR3 bases: TGTGCCAGCAGGCCGAGAGGGACAGGGGGTCGAGATACGCAGTATTTT.